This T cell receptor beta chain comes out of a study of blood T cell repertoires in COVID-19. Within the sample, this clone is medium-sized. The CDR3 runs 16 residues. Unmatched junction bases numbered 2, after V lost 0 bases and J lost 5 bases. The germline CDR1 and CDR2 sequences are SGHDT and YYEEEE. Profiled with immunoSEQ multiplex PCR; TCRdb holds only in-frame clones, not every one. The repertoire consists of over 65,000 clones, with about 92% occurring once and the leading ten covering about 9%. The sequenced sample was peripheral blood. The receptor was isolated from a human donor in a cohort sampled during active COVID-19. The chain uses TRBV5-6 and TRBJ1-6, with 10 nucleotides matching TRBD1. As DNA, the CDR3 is TGTGCCAGCAGCTTGGAAGGGACAGGGGATAATTCACCCCTCCACTTT. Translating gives CASSLEGTGDNSPLHF.